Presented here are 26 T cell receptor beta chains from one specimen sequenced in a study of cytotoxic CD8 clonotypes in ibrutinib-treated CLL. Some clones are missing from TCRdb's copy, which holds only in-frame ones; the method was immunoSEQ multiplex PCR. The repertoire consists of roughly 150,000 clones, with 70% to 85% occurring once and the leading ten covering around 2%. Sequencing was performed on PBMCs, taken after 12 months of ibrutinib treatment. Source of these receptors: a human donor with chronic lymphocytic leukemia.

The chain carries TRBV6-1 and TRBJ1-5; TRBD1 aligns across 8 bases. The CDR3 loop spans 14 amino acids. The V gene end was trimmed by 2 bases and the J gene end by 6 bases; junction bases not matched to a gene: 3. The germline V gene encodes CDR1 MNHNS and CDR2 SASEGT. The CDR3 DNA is TGTGCCAGCAGTGAACGAACAGGGGGTCAGCCCCAGCATTTT. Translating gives CASSERTGGQPQHF.

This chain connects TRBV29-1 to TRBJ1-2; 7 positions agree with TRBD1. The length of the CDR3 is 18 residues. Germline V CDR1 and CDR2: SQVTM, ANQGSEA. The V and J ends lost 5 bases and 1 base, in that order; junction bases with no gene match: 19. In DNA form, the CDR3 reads TGCAGCGTTTTTCTGACCGGGACAGACTCTAATTTTAACTATGGCTACACCTTC. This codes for CSVFLTGTDSNFNYGYTF. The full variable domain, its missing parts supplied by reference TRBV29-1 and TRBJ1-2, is SAVISQKPSRDICQRGTSLTIQCQVDSQVTMMFWYRQQPGQSLTLIATANQGSEATYESGFVIDKFPISRPNLTFSTLTVSNMSPEDSSIYLCSVFLTGTDSNFNYGYTFGSGTRLTVV.

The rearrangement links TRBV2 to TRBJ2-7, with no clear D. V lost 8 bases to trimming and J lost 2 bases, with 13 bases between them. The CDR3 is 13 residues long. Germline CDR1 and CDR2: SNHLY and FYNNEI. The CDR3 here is CASGRSGPYEQYF. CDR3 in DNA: TGTGCCAGCGGCCGTAGTGGGCCCTACGAGCAGTACTTC.

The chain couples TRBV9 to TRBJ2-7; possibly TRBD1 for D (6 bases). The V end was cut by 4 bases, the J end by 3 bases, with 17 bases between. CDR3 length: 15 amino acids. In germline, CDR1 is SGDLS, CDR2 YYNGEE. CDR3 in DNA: TGTGCCAGCAGCCCACGACAGGAGTCCCGCTACGAGCAGTACTTC. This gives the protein CASSPRQESRYEQYF.

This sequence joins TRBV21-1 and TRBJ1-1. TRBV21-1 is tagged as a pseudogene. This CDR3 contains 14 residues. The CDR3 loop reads CASSPPSSAWGAFF. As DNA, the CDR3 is TGTGCCAGCAGCCCTCCCTCGAGTGCGTGGGGGGCTTTCTTT.

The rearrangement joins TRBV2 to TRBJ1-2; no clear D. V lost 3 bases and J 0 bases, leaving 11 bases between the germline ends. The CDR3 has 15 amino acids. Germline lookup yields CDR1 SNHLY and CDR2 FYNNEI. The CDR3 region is CASSDSTITNYGYTF. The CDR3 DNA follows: TGTGCCAGCAGTGACAGCACAATTACTAACTATGGCTACACCTTC.

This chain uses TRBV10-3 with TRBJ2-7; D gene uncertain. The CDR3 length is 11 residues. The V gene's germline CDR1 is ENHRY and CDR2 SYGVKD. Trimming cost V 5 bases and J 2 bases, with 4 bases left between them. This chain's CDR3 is CAISSTYEQYF. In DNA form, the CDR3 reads TGTGCCATCAGTAGTACCTACGAGCAGTACTTC.

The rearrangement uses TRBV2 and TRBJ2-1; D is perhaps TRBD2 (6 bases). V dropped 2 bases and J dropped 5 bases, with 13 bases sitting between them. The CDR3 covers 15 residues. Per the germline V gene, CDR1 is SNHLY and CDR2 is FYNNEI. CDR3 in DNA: TGTGCCAGCAGTGAAATCGAATGGAGGGACAATGAGCAGTTCTTC. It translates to CASSEIEWRDNEQFF.

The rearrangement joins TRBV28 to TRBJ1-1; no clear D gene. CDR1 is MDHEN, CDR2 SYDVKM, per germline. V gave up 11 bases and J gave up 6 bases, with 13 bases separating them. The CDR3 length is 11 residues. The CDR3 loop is CAGRSYAEAFF. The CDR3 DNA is TGTGCCGGTCGAAGTTACGCTGAAGCTTTCTTT.

CDR3: CASSVENLGYNEQFF. The CDR3 DNA follows: TGTGCCAGCAGTGTCGAGAATTTGGGCTACAATGAGCAGTTCTTC. V gene TRBV25-1 combines with J gene TRBJ2-1; the D is unclear. The CDR3 runs 15 residues. V gave up 4 bases and J gave up 3 bases, with 13 bases separating them. Germline V gene sequence: CDR1 MGHDK, CDR2 SYGVNS.

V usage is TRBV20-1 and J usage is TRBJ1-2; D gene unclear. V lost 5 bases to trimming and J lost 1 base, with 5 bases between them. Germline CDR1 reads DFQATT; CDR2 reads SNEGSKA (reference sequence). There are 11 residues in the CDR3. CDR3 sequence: CSAQNNYGYTF. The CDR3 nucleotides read TGCAGTGCTCAGAATAACTATGGCTACACCTTC.

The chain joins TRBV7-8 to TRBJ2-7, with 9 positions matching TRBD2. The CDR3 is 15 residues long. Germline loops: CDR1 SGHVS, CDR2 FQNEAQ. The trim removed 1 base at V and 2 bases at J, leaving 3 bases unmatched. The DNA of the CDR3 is TGTGCCAGCAGCTTAGGGGCGGGAGGGGCCTACGAGCAGTACTTC. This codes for CASSLGAGGAYEQYF.

CDR3 residues: CSVGGAGQGSNEKLFF. CDR3 nucleotide sequence: TGCAGCGTTGGCGGCGCTGGACAGGGTTCTAATGAAAAACTGTTTTTT. The chain is built from TRBV29-1 and TRBJ1-4; 8 nucleotides align to TRBD1. CDR3 length: 16 amino acids. Germline lookup yields CDR1 SQVTM and CDR2 ANQGSEA. Losses at the gene ends were 4 bases for V and 3 bases for J; bases not matched to a gene: 10.

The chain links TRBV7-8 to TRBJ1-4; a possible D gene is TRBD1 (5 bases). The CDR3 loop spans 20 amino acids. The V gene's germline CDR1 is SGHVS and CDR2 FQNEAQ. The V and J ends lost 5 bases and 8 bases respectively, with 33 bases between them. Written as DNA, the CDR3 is TGTGCCAGCAGCCCTCCCCGGGGGGGAGTTCGGGCGCCTACGCGGGAAAAACTGTTTTTT. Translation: CASSPPRGGVRAPTREKLFF.

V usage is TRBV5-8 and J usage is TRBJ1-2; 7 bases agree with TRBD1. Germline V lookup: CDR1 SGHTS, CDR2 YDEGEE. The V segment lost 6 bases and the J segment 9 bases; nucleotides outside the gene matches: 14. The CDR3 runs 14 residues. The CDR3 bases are TGTGCCAGCACCCGAGGACAGGAGGGGTATAGCTACACCTTC. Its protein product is CASTRGQEGYSYTF.

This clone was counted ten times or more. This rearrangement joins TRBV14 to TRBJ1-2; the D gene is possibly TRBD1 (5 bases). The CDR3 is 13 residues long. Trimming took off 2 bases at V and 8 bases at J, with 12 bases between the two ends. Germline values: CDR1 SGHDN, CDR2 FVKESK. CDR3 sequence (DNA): TGTGCCAGCAGCCAACAGGCGGGGCAAGGCTACACCTTC. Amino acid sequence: CASSQQAGQGYTF.

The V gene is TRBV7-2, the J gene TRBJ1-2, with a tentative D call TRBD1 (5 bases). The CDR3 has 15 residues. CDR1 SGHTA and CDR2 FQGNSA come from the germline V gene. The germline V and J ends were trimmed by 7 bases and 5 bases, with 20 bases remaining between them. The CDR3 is CASTGGEGTRYGYTF. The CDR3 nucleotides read TGTGCCAGCACCGGAGGGGAGGGGACGAGATATGGCTACACCTTC.

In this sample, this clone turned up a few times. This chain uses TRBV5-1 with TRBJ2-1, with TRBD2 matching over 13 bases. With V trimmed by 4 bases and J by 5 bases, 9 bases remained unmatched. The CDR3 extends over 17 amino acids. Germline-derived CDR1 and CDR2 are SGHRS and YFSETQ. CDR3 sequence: CASSPYELAGGNNEQFF. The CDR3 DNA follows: TGCGCCAGCAGCCCGTATGAACTAGCGGGGGGGAACAATGAGCAGTTCTTC.

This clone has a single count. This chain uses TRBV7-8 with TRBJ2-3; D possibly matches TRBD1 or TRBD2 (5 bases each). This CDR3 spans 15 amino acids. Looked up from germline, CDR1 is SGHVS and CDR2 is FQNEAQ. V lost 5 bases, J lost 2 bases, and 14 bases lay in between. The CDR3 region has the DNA TGTGCCAGCAGCCTGGGACGGCAATTCACAGATACGCAGTATTTT. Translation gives CASSLGRQFTDTQYF.

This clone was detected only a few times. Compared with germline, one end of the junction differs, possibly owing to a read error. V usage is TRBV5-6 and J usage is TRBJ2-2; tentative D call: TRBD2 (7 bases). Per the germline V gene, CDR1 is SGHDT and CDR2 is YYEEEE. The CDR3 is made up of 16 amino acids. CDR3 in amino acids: CASSLGGGTNTGELFF. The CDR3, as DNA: TGTGCCAGCAGTTTGGGAGGGGGAACGAACACCGGGGAGCTGTTTTTT.

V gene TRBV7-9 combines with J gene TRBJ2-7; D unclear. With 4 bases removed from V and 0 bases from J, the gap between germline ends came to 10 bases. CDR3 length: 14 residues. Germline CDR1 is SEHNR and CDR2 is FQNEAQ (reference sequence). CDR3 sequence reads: CASSSMDGSYEQYF. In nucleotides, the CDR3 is TGTGCCAGCAGCTCCATGGACGGCTCCTACGAGCAGTACTTC.

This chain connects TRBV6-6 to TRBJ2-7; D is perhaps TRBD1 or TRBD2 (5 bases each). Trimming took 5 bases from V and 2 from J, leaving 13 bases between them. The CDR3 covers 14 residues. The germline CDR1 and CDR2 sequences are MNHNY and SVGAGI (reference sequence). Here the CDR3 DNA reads TGTGCCAGCAGTCTCGTGGGGGAGACCTACGAGCAGTACTTC. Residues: CASSLVGETYEQYF.

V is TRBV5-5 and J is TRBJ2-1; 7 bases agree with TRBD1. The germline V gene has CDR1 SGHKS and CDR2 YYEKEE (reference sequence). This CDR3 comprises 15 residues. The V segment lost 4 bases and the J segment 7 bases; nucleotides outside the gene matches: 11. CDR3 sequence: CASSRDSTGLNEQFF. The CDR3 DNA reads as TGTGCCAGCAGCCGGGACAGTACGGGCCTGAATGAGCAGTTCTTC.

CDR3 loop: CAISESWDRVAYEQYF. CDR3 DNA sequence: TGTGCCATCAGTGAGTCGTGGGACAGGGTCGCCTACGAGCAGTACTTC. This rearrangement joins TRBV10-3 to TRBJ2-7, with 9 bases lining up with TRBD1. CDR1 is ENHRY, CDR2 SYGVKD, per germline. CDR3 length: 16 residues. Trimming removed 0 bases from V and 2 bases from J; junction bases left unmatched: 5.

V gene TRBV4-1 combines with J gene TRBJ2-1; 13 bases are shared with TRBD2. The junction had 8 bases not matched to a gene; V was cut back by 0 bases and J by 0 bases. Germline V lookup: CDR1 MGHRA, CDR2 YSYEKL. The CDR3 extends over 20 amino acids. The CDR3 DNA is TGCGCCAGCAGCCAAGATCGGGGCACTAGCGGGGGGGCCTCCTACAATGAGCAGTTCTTC. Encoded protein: CASSQDRGTSGGASYNEQFF.

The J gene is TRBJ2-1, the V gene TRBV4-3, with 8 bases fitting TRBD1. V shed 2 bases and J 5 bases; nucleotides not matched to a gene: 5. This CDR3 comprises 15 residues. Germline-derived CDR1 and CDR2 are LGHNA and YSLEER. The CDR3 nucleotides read TGCGCCAGCAGCCAAAGGACAGGGCCAAACAATGAGCAGTTCTTC. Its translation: CASSQRTGPNNEQFF.